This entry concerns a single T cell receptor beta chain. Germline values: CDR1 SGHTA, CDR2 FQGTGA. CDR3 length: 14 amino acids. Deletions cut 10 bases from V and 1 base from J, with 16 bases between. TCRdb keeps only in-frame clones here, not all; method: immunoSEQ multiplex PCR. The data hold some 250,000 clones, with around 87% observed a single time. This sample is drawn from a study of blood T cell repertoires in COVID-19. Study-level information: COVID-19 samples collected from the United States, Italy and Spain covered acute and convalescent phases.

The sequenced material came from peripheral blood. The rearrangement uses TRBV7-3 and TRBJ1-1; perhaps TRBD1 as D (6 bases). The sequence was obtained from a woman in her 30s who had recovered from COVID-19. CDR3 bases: TGTGCCAAGTCTACAGGGTGCCGGAACACTGAAGCTTTCTTT. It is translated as CAKSTGCRNTEAFF.